This note documents a single T cell receptor (beta chain) sequence. Its antigen is not known. Amplification of TCR beta CDR3 regions used RNA transcripts. RT-PCR was first run with HTBI primers, then multiplex PCR in a second round. TCRdb passed the multiplex PCR reads through MiXCR, listing each CDR3 protein once. This sample carries almost 750,000 distinct CDR3 sequences, roughly two fifths of them seen once, and the ten largest clones take 44%. This record comes from a study of Graves' ophthalmopathy and Graves' hyperthyroidism. CDR1 LNHDA and CDR2 SQIVND come from the germline V gene (reference sequence). The CDR3 sequence is 13 residues long. The V end was cut by 5 bases, the J end by 4 bases, with 6 bases between. General observations from the study: Also, most clonotypes expanded in the thyroid above 0.001 frequency appeared in blood.

The chain links TRBV19 to TRBJ2-6; unclear D gene. The sample was peripheral blood. This receptor was identified in an adult man with Graves' ophthalmopathy. The CDR3 sequence: CASSAQGANVLTF. The CDR3 DNA reads TGTGCCAGTAGTGCCCAGGGGGCCAACGTCCTGACTTTC.